The sequence of this T cell receptor (beta chain) was determined in a study of blood T cell repertoires in COVID-19. At the level of the study: Sites across the United States, Italy and Spain contributed samples from acute and convalescent COVID-19. The analysed material was cDNA or gDNA that came from T cells, B-cell-depleted T cells, or PBMCs.

This clone was observed a few times. Per the study methods: Amplification with reference gene primers provided the estimates of nucleated cell counts. Repertoires were generated with immunoSEQ multiplex PCR, while TCRdb's copy carries only in-frame clones and drops some. That table furnishes V, J and clone size, whereas the DNA furnished D and trimming. The sample lists fewer than 150,000 clones; more than 70% were seen once. V trimming: 8 bases; J trimming: 5 bases; junction bases outside the gene matches: 12. The V gene's germline CDR1 is SGHTA and CDR2 FQGNSA. CDR3 length equals 16 residues. Sequenced sample: peripheral blood. The J gene is TRBJ2-1, the V gene TRBV7-2; 10 bases line up with TRBD2. The sequence was collected from a woman in her 70s who had recovered from COVID-19. In DNA form, the CDR3 reads TGTGCCAGCGTAACTGGGGGGACTAGCGCGAACAATGAGCAGTTCTTC. Translated, it gives CASVTGGTSANNEQFF.